These 29 T cell receptor beta chains share one sample of origin, sequenced in a study of T cells in women clearing cervical HPV infection. Data came from immunoSEQ multiplex PCR; TCRdb stores just in-frame clones and leaves some out. The table for this sample gives 20,000 to 25,000 clones. Specimen: blood buffy coat. The source is a woman between 18 and 69 years old with a cervical HPV16 infection that either progressed to CIN3+ or cleared (not recorded which).

On this clone: The read halts 3 residues ahead of the CDR3 end, with the missing end drawn from the germline J gene. The V gene is TRBV30, the J gene TRBJ1-4, with 9 bases identical to TRBD1. CDR3 size: 13 residues. Germline V gives CDR1 GTSNPN, CDR2 SVGIG (reference sequence). This CDR3 reads CVCPGTGPEKLFF. Partial CDR3 DNA: TGTGTCTGTCCCGGGACAGGGCCCGAAAAA.

Comment on this clone: The CDR3 extends 3 residues past the end of the read, so its final part is completed from the germline J gene. The rearrangement links TRBV18 to TRBJ2-1; 8 bases align to TRBD2. With 4 bases clipped from V and 4 bases from J, the junction kept 3 bases outside the gene matches. The CDR3 consists of 14 residues. The V gene's germline CDR1 is KGHSH and CDR2 LQKENI. CDR3 DNA, as far as it was read: TGTGCCAGCTCACGAGCGGGAGCTTACAATGAG. Amino acids: CASSRAGAYNE. The complete CDR3 sequence is CASSRAGAYNEQFF.

According to its frequency, this clone is medium-sized. The CDR3 end is not reached by the read, which stops 3 residues before it; the germline J gene fills it in. The V call is TRBV6-1, the J call TRBJ1-4; D might be TRBD1 (6 bases). Germline lookup yields CDR1 MNHNS and CDR2 SASEGT. This CDR3 spans 15 amino acids. V lost 3 bases and J 2 bases, leaving 10 bases between the germline ends. The sequenced CDR3 bases are TGTGCCAGCAGTGACAGGGGAAGGACTAATGAAAAA. Translation: CASSDRGRTNEK. The full CDR3 is CASSDRGRTNEKLFF.

Turning to this clone: The read ends 3 residues early relative to the CDR3; the germline J gene fills the gap. The chain links TRBV5-1 to TRBJ2-3; maybe TRBD2 (9 bases). The CDR3 extends over 18 amino acids. From germline, CDR1 is SGHRS and CDR2 YFSETQ. The germline V and J ends were trimmed by 4 bases and 2 bases, with 23 bases remaining between them. The part of the CDR3 DNA that was read is TGCGCCAGCAGCCTCCAGGGGGCTCGCGGGAGGGCCACAGATACG. Its protein product is CASSLQGARGRATDT. The CDR3 in full is CASSLQGARGRATDTQYF.

Remarks on this clone: The sequenced fragment ends 3 residues before the CDR3 boundary, so the rest is inferred from the germline J gene. The chain uses TRBV19 and TRBJ2-7; the D is unclear. This CDR3 region has 13 residues. Germline V gene sequence: CDR1 LNHDA, CDR2 SQIVND (reference sequence). V shed 5 bases and J shed 3 bases, with 11 bases lying between them. The CDR3 region is CASSFRLGYEQYF. CDR3 DNA, as far as it was read: TGTGCCAGTAGTTTTAGACTTGGCTACGAG.

Comment on this clone: The observed sequence ends 3 residues before the CDR3 terminus, with the missing tail filled in from the germline J gene. V gene TRBV2 combines with J gene TRBJ2-5; weak D call: TRBD1 (5 bases). Germline CDR1 SNHLY, CDR2 FYNNEI. The CDR3 sequence is 14 residues long. V gave up 7 bases and J gave up 5 bases, with 17 bases separating them. The CDR3 protein is CASKIPGLEETQYF. The sequenced part of the CDR3 DNA is TGTGCCAGCAAGATCCCAGGGCTCGAGGAGACC. Drawing the rest from reference TRBV2 and TRBJ2-5, the complete variable domain is EPEVTQTPSHQVTQMGQEVILRCVPISNHLYFYWYRQILGQKVEFLVSFYNNEISEKSEIFDDQFSVERPDGSNFTLKIRSTKLEDSAMYFCASKIPGLEETQYFGPGTRLLVL.

As concerns this clone: The CDR3 end lies 3 residues beyond the end of the read and is filled in from the germline J gene. This chain uses TRBV6-1 with TRBJ2-7; 10 nucleotides line up with TRBD2. Germline CDR1 and CDR2: MNHNS and SASEGT. The CDR3 is 18 amino acids. The V and J ends lost 1 base and 6 bases, in that order; junction bases with no gene match: 15. The DNA read from the CDR3 is TGTGCCAGCAGTGAAGTGGGAAATAGCGGGAGGCCCGGGCCCGAG. Translation gives CASSEVGNSGRPGPE. The full CDR3 protein reads CASSEVGNSGRPGPEQYF.

About this clone: The read gets to within 3 residues of the CDR3 end, and the germline J gene fills in the rest. The rearrangement joins TRBV28 to TRBJ2-1; D could derive from TRBD1 or TRBD2 (5 bases each). V lost 3 bases to trimming and J lost 8 bases, with 8 bases between them. From germline, CDR1 is MDHEN and CDR2 SYDVKM. The CDR3 runs 12 residues. CDR3 region: CASSLRGDEQFF. The CDR3 DNA, read in part, is TGTGCCAGCAGTTTGAGGGGCGATGAG.

A remark on this clone: The read gets to within 3 residues of the CDR3 end, and the germline J gene fills in the rest. This sequence joins TRBV5-1 and TRBJ2-1, with TRBD2 matching 9 bases. In germline, CDR1 is SGHRS, CDR2 YFSETQ. The CDR3 is 16 residues long. The V segment lost 4 bases and the J segment 5 bases; nucleotides outside the gene matches: 10. The CDR3 sequence is CASSLRALAGNNEQFF. CDR3 DNA (partial): TGCGCCAGCAGCCTGCGCGCACTAGCGGGTAACAATGAG.

With respect to this clone: The read ends 3 residues shy of where the CDR3 ends; the end is completed using the germline J gene. The rearrangement links TRBV6-4 to TRBJ1-4, with 12 nucleotides matching TRBD1. CDR1 is MRHNA and CDR2 is SNTAGT in the germline V gene. The V gene end was trimmed by 2 bases and the J gene end by 8 bases; junction bases not matched to a gene: 0. The CDR3 spans 14 residues. The DNA read from the CDR3 is TGTGCCAGCAGTGACGGGACAGGGGGCGAAAAA. It is translated as CASSDGTGGEK. The CDR3 as a whole reads CASSDGTGGEKLFF.

Notes on this clone: The read finishes 3 residues shy of the CDR3 end, and the germline J gene is used to complete it. The chain recombines TRBV2 with TRBJ2-7, with 11 positions matching TRBD2. V was pared by 4 bases and J by 0 bases, with 8 bases of the junction left unmatched. The CDR3 runs 17 residues. Germline CDR1 reads SNHLY; CDR2 reads FYNNEI. Incomplete CDR3 DNA: TGTGCCAGCAGTGTAGAACTAGCGGGAGCCACCTCCTACGAG. It specifies CASSVELAGATSYE. The full CDR3 protein reads CASSVELAGATSYEQYF.

On this clone: The observed sequence ends 3 residues before the CDR3 terminus, with the missing tail filled in from the germline J gene. The genes are TRBV30 and TRBJ2-3; unclear D gene. The V and J ends lost 2 bases and 4 bases respectively, with 4 bases between them. Per germline, CDR1 GTSNPN and CDR2 SVGIG (reference sequence). The CDR3 covers 11 residues. The CDR3 is CAWSSADTQYF. The CDR3 DNA, read in part, is TGTGCCTGGAGTTCCGCAGATACG.

As concerns this clone: The DNA ends 3 residues before the CDR3 does, and the rest of the CDR3 is filled in from the germline J gene. V and J are TRBV20-1 and TRBJ2-7; tentative D call: TRBD2 (7 bases). Per germline, CDR1 DFQATT and CDR2 SNEGSKA (reference sequence). This CDR3 comprises 15 residues. V was trimmed by 3 bases and J by 2 bases, leaving 17 bases between them. The CDR3 is CSASPTAGAAYEQYF. CDR3 DNA (partial): TGCAGTGCTAGCCCAACGGCGGGGGCCGCCTACGAG.

Details on this clone: Read data end 3 residues before the CDR3 end; the end is taken from the germline J gene. V usage is TRBV20-1 and J usage is TRBJ2-5; a weak D match, TRBD1 (6 bases). With 6 bases removed from V and 2 bases from J, the gap between germline ends came to 13 bases. The CDR3 has 13 amino acids. The V gene's germline CDR1 is DFQATT and CDR2 SNEGSKA (reference sequence). CDR3 in amino acids: CSANLDRQETQYF. CDR3 bases read: TGCAGTGCCAACTTGGACAGACAAGAGACC.

Remarks on this clone: The read is 3 residues too short to cover the CDR3 end, so that end is filled in from the germline J gene. V usage is TRBV6-2 or TRBV6-3 and J usage is TRBJ2-7; 7 bases are shared with TRBD2. V gave up 5 bases and J gave up 0 bases; unmatched junction bases: 7. CDR3 length: 15 residues. Germline CDR1 and CDR2: MNHEY and SVGEGT. CDR3 DNA (partial): TGTGCCAGCAGTGGCGAGCGGGGCCTCTCCTACGAG. It specifies CASSGERGLSYE. The whole CDR3 reads CASSGERGLSYEQYF.

Concerning this clone: The sequenced fragment ends 3 residues before the CDR3 boundary, so the rest is inferred from the germline J gene. The chain links TRBV20-1 to TRBJ1-4, with D perhaps matching TRBD1 (5 bases). This CDR3 is 17 amino acids long. The germline CDR1 and CDR2 sequences are DFQATT and SNEGSKA (reference sequence). The V end lost 6 bases, the J end lost 6 bases, and 26 bases lay between the germline ends. CDR3 DNA (partial): TGCAGTGCAACCCTTCCCCAGGGTGGAGGTGCTGATGAAAAA. This translates into CSATLPQGGGADEK. The whole CDR3 protein reads CSATLPQGGGADEKLFF.

The covered CDR3 bases are TGTGCCAGCAGGCGGGACTCGTCTAACACAGATACG. It codes for CASRRDSSNTDT. The whole CDR3 is CASRRDSSNTDTQYF. The chain recombines TRBV2 with TRBJ2-3; TRBD2 is a possible D gene (6 bases). Coverage ceases 3 residues before the CDR3 finishes, and the germline J gene fills in the end. This CDR3 spans 15 amino acids. V lost 6 bases, J lost 2 bases, and 15 bases lay in between. Germline CDR1 and CDR2: SNHLY and FYNNEI.

Concerning this clone: Read coverage stops 3 residues before the CDR3 terminus; the germline J gene supplies the remainder. The chain employs TRBV30 and TRBJ2-7, with 8 bases identical to TRBD2. The ends lost 0 bases at V and 5 bases at J; junction bases unmatched: 18. The germline CDR1 and CDR2 sequences are GTSNPN and SVGIG (reference sequence). CDR3 length equals 18 residues. This CDR3 reads CAWSVRGRGGRIWHEQYF. CDR3 DNA, as far as it was read: TGTGCCTGGAGTGTACGGGGTCGGGGGGGAAGAATATGGCACGAG.

CDR3 DNA (partial): TGTGCCAGTAGTAGACAGGGGGGTAAAAACATT. It yields the protein CASSRQGGKNI. The whole CDR3 protein reads CASSRQGGKNIQYF. This rearrangement joins TRBV19 to TRBJ2-4; TRBD1 matches 9 bases. The read falls 3 residues short of the CDR3 end, and the missing part is taken from the germline J gene. V gave up 4 bases and J gave up 4 bases; unmatched junction bases: 2. Germline V gives CDR1 LNHDA, CDR2 SQIVND (reference sequence). This CDR3 is built from 14 residues.

A remark on this clone: With the read ending 3 residues before the CDR3 end, the germline J gene is used to fill in that end. The gene calls are TRBV19 and TRBJ1-2, with D maybe TRBD1 (5 bases). Per germline, CDR1 LNHDA and CDR2 SQIVND (reference sequence). V was shortened by 5 bases and J by 2 bases, with 15 bases between the two germline ends. There are 15 residues in the CDR3. The CDR3 protein is CASSPAGTLNYGYTF. The DNA read from the CDR3 is TGTGCCAGTAGTCCGGCCGGGACTCTGAACTATGGC.

On this clone: The read stops 3 residues short of the end of the CDR3; the missing end is completed from the germline J gene. The chain is built from TRBV18 and TRBJ2-5; the D gene is possibly TRBD2 (6 bases). Germline CDR1 is KGHSH and CDR2 is LQKENI. V was pared by 2 bases and J by 2 bases, with 12 bases between. The CDR3 length is 15 residues. This CDR3 reads CASSPTGGMQETQYF. Incomplete CDR3 DNA: TGTGCCAGCTCACCAACCGGCGGGATGCAAGAGACC.

As concerns this clone: The read is 3 residues too short to cover the CDR3 end, so that end is filled in from the germline J gene. This sequence joins TRBV15 and TRBJ1-2; D is ambiguous. CDR1 LNHNV and CDR2 YYDKDF come from the germline V gene (reference sequence). The CDR3 runs 12 residues. Trimming took off 0 bases at V and 6 bases at J, with 5 bases between the two ends. CDR3 protein: CATSRDSDGYTF. The CDR3 bases that were read are TGTGCCACCAGCAGAGATTCGGATGGC.

Note on this clone: The read ends 3 residues before the CDR3 terminus; that terminus is restored from the germline J gene. This rearrangement joins TRBV2 to TRBJ1-3, with D tentatively TRBD1 (5 bases). The CDR3 totals 14 residues. Germline CDR1 reads SNHLY; CDR2 reads FYNNEI. The germline V and J ends were trimmed by 6 bases and 4 bases, with 13 bases remaining between them. CDR3 DNA (partial): TGTGCCAGCAGCGCAGGGAGCGTGGGAAACACC. It encodes CASSAGSVGNT. The whole CDR3 protein is CASSAGSVGNTIYF. The full variable domain, with the rest looked up from reference TRBV2 and TRBJ1-3, is EPEVTQTPSHQVTQMGQEVILRCVPISNHLYFYWYRQILGQKVEFLVSFYNNEISEKSEIFDDQFSVERPDGSNFTLKIRSTKLEDSAMYFCASSAGSVGNTIYFGEGSWLTVV.

With regard to this clone: The CDR3 end falls 3 residues outside the read, so it is completed with the germline J gene. This chain links TRBV20-1 with TRBJ2-1; 11 nucleotides align to TRBD2. CDR1 and CDR2 from the germline V gene are DFQATT and SNEGSKA (reference sequence). The CDR3 totals 15 residues. V was clipped by 6 bases and J by 4 bases; unmatched bases: 8. The CDR3 spells CSANSGRGGYNEQFF. The part of the CDR3 DNA that was read is TGCAGTGCCAATAGCGGGAGGGGCGGGTACAATGAG.

For this clone: At one end, the junction sequence differs from germline, possibly due to a read error. Read coverage stops 3 residues before the CDR3 terminus; the germline J gene supplies the remainder. The chain links TRBV11-3 to TRBJ2-2, with a tentative D call TRBD1 (5 bases). The CDR3 sequence is 14 residues long. Per germline, CDR1 SGHNT and CDR2 YENEEA. The DNA read from the CDR3 is TGTGCCAGCAGCCTAGACAGTTTCACCGGGGAG. Its translation: CASSLDSFTGE. The whole CDR3 sequence is CASSLDSFTGELFF. Variable domain in full (rest from reference TRBV11-3 and TRBJ2-2): EAGVVQSPRYKIIEKKQPVAFWCNPISGHNTLYWYLQNLGQGPELLIRYENEEAVDDSQLPKDRFSAERLKGVDSTLKIQPAELGDSAVYLCASSLDSFTGELFFGEGSRLTVL.

The chain's CDR3 is CSAPWVAGKADTQYF. The covered CDR3 bases are TGCAGTGCCCCCTGGGTAGCGGGGAAGGCAGATACG. This chain uses TRBV20-1 with TRBJ2-3; 8 bases are shared with TRBD2. Sequencing ends 3 residues short of the CDR3 end; the germline J gene provides the rest. J was trimmed by 4 bases and V by 6 bases; bases with no gene match: 12. The germline V gene encodes CDR1 DFQATT and CDR2 SNEGSKA (reference sequence). This CDR3 has 15 residues.

In the case of this clone: The read halts 3 residues ahead of the CDR3 end, with the missing end drawn from the germline J gene. J is TRBJ1-3 and V is TRBV7-2; no definite D call. Trimming pared 5 bases from V and 1 base from J, leaving 9 bases between. The CDR3 contains 14 residues. Germline V CDR1 and CDR2: SGHTA, FQGNSA. The covered CDR3 bases are TGTGCCAGCAGCCGCTCAGCGTCTGGAAACACC. Amino acid sequence: CASSRSASGNT. In full, the CDR3 reads CASSRSASGNTIYF.

In terms of frequency, this clone is medium-sized. The read halts 3 residues ahead of the CDR3 end, with the missing end drawn from the germline J gene. This sequence joins TRBV5-1 and TRBJ2-3; D gene unclear. The CDR3 is 14 amino acids. The V gene's germline CDR1 is SGHRS and CDR2 YFSETQ. V was shortened by 1 base and J by 2 bases, with 8 bases between the two germline ends. The DNA read from the CDR3 is TGCGCCAGCAGCTTGAATGTTCTCACAGATACG. It specifies CASSLNVLTDT. In full, the CDR3 reads CASSLNVLTDTQYF.

Details on this clone: The CDR3 goes on 3 residues after the read ends, and that part is filled in from the germline J gene. This rearrangement joins TRBV14 to TRBJ2-1; TRBD2 matches at 9 bases. From germline, CDR1 is SGHDN and CDR2 FVKESK. The CDR3 has 16 residues. Unmatched junction bases numbered 4, after V lost 4 bases and J lost 0 bases. The covered CDR3 bases are TGTGCCAGCAGCCCTCTAGCGGGGAGCTCCTACAATGAG. The encoded protein is CASSPLAGSSYNE. The full CDR3 reads CASSPLAGSSYNEQFF.